This TCR beta chain emerged from a study of blood T cells in healthy people across ages. Study findings and constraints: A greater number of naive CD4+ cells and higher diversity distinguished long-lived donors from aged donors. PBMCs went unsorted, and a conclusive naive versus antigen-experienced comparison was therefore prevented.

Together with a sample-barcoded 5' primer, a J-beta primer mix was included in a second PCR lasting roughly 7 to 11 cycles. TCRdb re-analysed the 5' RACE reads in MiXCR, keeping a single row per CDR3 protein. Found here are just under 750,000 distinct CDR3 sequences, 20% to 25% of them singletons; the top ten hold under 25%. Comments on this clonotype: The antigen remains unidentified.

Input material: blood. This sequence was found in a man in his 70s in good health.

CDR3 amino acids: CASSSKGWVQETQYF. CDR3 in DNA: TGCGCCAGCAGCTCAAAAGGATGGGTCCAAGAGACCCAGTACTTC. The chain links TRBV5-1 to TRBJ2-5; no clear D. This CDR3 spans 15 amino acids. Trimming took off 3 bases at V and 1 base at J, with 13 bases between the two ends. From germline, CDR1 is SGHRS and CDR2 YFSETQ.